The 5 T cell receptor beta chains reported below all come from one sample, sequenced in a study of blood T cells in healthy people across ages. Alongside a J-beta primer mix, a sample-barcoded 5' primer served in a second PCR lasting roughly 6 to 11 cycles. TCRdb itself ran the 5' RACE reads through MiXCR, one entry per CDR3 protein. The table includes about a million distinct CDR3 sequences, 48% detected once. Source material: blood. These receptors came from a man between 25 and 39 years old in good health.

The gene calls are TRBV4-1 and TRBJ2-1, with 8 bases matching TRBD2. V was pared by 3 bases and J by 6 bases, with 10 bases of the junction left unmatched. The CDR3 extends over 16 amino acids. Germline CDR1 is MGHRA and CDR2 is YSYEKL. The CDR3: CASSQVGGVSANEQFF. The CDR3 bases are TGCGCCAGCAGCCAGGTCGGGGGGGTTTCGGCCAATGAGCAGTTCTTC.

This clonotype was counted only a few times. The V and J genes are TRBV21-1 and TRBJ1-2; the table's D call, TRBD1, has no DNA check behind it. TRBV21-1 is listed as a pseudogene. CDR3 size: 15 residues. The CDR3 is CASSITGHQKYGYTF. CDR3 nucleotides: TGTGCCAGCAGCATAACAGGGCATCAAAAATATGGCTACACCTTC.

The rearrangement links TRBV10-3 to TRBJ2-1, with TRBD2 matching 7 bases. CDR1 and CDR2 (germline): ENHRY, SYGVKD. V shed 0 bases and J 2 bases; nucleotides not matched to a gene: 4. This CDR3 is built from 16 residues. In DNA form, the CDR3 reads TGTGCCATCAGTGAGTCAGCGGGGCGCCCCTACAATGAGCAGTTCTTC. Amino acids: CAISESAGRPYNEQFF.

The chain links TRBV7-9 to TRBJ1-6; D ambiguous. In germline, CDR1 is SEHNR, CDR2 FQNEAQ (reference sequence). The CDR3 consists of 14 residues. The germline V and J ends were trimmed by 3 bases and 4 bases, with 7 bases remaining between them. The CDR3 spells CASSFLDYNSPLHF. DNA of the CDR3: TGTGCCAGCAGCTTCCTGGATTATAATTCACCCCTCCACTTT.

V and J are TRBV7-9 and TRBJ2-1, with TRBD1 matching over 7 bases. V shed 5 bases and J 2 bases; nucleotides not matched to a gene: 6. The CDR3 extends over 15 amino acids. CDR1 and CDR2 from the germline V gene are SEHNR and FQNEAQ (reference sequence). The CDR3 loop is CASSQQGTAYNEQFF. CDR3 coding DNA: TGTGCCAGCAGCCAACAGGGGACCGCCTACAATGAGCAGTTCTTC.